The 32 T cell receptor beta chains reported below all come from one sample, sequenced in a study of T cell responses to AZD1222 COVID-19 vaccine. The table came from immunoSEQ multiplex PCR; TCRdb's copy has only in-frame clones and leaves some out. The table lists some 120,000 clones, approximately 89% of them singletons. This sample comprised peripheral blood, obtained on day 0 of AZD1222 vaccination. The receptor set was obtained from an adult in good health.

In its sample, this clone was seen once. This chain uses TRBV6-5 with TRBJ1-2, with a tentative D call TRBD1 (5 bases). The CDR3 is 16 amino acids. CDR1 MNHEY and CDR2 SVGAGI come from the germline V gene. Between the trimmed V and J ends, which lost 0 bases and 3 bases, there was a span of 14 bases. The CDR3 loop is CASSYSTVRAHYGYTF. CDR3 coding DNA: TGTGCCAGCAGTTACTCGACGGTCAGGGCTCACTATGGCTACACCTTC.

CDR3 loop: CASSVDGGLYNEQFF. The CDR3 DNA is TGTGCCAGCAGCGTAGACGGTGGCCTCTACAATGAGCAGTTCTTC. This sequence joins TRBV9 and TRBJ2-1, with D unresolved. From germline, CDR1 is SGDLS and CDR2 YYNGEE. The CDR3 sequence is 15 residues long. V was pared by 0 bases and J by 3 bases, with 10 bases between.

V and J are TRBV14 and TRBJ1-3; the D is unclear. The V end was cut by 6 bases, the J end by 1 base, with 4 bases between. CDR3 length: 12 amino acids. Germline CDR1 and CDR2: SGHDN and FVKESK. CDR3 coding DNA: TGTGCCAGCAGAGCATCTGGAAACACCATATATTTT. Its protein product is CASRASGNTIYF.

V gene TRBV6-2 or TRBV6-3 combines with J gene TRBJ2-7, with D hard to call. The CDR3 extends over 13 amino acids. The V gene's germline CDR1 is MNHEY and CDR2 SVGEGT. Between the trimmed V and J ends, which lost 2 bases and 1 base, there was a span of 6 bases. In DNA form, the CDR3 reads TGTGCCAGCAGTTACGACAAGTCCTACGAGCAGTACTTC. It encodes CASSYDKSYEQYF.

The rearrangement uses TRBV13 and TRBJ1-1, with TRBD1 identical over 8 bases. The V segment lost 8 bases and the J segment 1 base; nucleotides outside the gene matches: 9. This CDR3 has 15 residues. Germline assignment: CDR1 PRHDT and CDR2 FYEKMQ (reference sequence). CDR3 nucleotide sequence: TGTGCCAGCGCTCAGGGGGCGCTTGGGAACACTGAAGCTTTCTTT. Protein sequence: CASAQGALGNTEAFF.

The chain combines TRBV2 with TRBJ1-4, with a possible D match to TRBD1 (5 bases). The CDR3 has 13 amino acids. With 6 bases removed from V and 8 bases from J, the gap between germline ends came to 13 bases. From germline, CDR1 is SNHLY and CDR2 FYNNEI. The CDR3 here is CASRTSDKEKLFF. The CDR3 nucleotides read TGTGCCAGCAGAACCTCGGACAAGGAAAAACTGTTTTTT. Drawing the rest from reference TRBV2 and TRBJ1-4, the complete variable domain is EPEVTQTPSHQVTQMGQEVILRCVPISNHLYFYWYRQILGQKVEFLVSFYNNEISEKSEIFDDQFSVERPDGSNFTLKIRSTKLEDSAMYFCASRTSDKEKLFFGSGTQLSVL.

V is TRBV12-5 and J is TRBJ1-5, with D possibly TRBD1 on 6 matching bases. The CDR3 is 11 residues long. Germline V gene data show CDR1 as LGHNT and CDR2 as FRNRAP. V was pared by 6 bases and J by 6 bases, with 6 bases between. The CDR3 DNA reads TGTGCTAGTGGACAGGGTCAGCCCCAGCATTTT. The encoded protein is CASGQGQPQHF.

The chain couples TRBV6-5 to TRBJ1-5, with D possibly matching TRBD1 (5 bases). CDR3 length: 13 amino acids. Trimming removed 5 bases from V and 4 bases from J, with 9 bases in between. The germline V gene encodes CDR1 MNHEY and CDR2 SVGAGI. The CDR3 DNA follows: TGTGCCAGCAGTCAGGGAACAAATCAGCCCCAGCATTTT. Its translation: CASSQGTNQPQHF.

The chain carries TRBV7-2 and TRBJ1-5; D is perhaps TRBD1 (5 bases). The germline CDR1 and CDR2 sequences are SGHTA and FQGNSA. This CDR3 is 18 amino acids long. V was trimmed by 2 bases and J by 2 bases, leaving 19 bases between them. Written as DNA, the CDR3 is TGTGCCAGCAGCTTATACGGGGGAGGAGTTACGGGCAATCAGCCCCAGCATTTT. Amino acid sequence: CASSLYGGGVTGNQPQHF.

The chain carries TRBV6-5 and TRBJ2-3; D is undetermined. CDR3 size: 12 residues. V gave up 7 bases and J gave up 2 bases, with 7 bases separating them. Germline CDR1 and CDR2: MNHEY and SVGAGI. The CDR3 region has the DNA TGTGCCAGCACCTCGTACACAGATACGCAGTATTTT. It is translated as CASTSYTDTQYF.

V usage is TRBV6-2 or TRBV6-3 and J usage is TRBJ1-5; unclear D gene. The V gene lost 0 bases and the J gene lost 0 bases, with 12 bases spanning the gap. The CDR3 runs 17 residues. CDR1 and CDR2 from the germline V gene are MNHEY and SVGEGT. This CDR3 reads CASSYSAQRYSNQPQHF. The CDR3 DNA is TGTGCCAGCAGTTACTCAGCCCAACGATATAGCAATCAGCCCCAGCATTTT.

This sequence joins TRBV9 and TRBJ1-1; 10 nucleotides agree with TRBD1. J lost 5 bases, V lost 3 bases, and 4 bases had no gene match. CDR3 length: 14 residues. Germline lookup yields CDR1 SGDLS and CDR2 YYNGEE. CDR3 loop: CASSAGTGVTEAFF. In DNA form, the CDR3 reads TGTGCCAGCAGCGCGGGGACAGGGGTGACTGAAGCTTTCTTT.

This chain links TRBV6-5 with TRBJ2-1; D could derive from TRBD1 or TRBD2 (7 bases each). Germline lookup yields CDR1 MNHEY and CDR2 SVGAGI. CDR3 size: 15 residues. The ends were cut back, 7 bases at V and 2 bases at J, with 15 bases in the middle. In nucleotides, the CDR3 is TGTGCCAGCAACGGGGAGGGGGCTCCCTACAATGAGCAGTTCTTC. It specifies CASNGEGAPYNEQFF.

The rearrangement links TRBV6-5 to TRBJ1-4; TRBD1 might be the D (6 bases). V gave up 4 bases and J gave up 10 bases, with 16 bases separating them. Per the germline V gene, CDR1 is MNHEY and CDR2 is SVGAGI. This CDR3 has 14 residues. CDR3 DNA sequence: TGTGCCAGCAGTTTAACAAGGACAGAGCTAAAACTGTTTTTT. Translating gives CASSLTRTELKLFF.

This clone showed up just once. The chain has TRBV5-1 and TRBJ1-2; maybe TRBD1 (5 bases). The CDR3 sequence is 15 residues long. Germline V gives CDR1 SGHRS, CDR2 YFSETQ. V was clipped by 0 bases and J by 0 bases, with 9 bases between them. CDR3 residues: CASSLDRITNYGYTF. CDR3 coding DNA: TGCGCCAGCAGCTTGGACAGGATAACTAACTATGGCTACACCTTC.

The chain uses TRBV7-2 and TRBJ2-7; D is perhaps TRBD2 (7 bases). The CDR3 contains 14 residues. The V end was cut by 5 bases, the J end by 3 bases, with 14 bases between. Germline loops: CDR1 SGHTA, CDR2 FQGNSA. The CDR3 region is CASSPKGGGYEQYF. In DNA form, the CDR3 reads TGTGCCAGCAGCCCTAAGGGGGGGGGCTACGAGCAGTACTTC.

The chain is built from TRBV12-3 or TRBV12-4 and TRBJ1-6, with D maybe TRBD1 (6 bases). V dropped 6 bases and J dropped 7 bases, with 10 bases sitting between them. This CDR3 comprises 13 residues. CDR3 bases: TGTGCCAGCAGGACTACAGGGAATTCACCCCTCCACTTT. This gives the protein CASRTTGNSPLHF.

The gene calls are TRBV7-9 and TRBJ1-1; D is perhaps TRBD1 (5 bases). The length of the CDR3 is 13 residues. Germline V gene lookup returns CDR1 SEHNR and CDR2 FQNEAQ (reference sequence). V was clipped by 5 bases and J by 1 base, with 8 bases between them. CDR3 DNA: TGTGCCAGCAGCATAACAGGGAACACTGAAGCTTTCTTT. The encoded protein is CASSITGNTEAFF.

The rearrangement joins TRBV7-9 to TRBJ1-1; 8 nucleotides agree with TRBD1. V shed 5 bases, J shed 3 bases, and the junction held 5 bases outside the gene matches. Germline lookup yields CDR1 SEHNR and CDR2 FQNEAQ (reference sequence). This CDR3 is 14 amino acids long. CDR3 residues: CASSRTGSHTEAFF. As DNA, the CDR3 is TGTGCCAGCAGCCGGACAGGGTCGCACACTGAAGCTTTCTTT. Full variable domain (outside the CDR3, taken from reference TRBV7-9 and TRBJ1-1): DTGVSQNPRHKITKRGQNVTFRCDPISEHNRLYWYRQTLGQGPEFLTYFQNEAQLEKSRLLSDRFSAERPKGSFSTLEIQRTEQGDSAMYLCASSRTGSHTEAFFGQGTRLTVV.

For the CDR3, the DNA is TGTGCCACCAGTGATCCGTACAGTGGCACCGGGGAGCTGTTTTTT. It is translated as CATSDPYSGTGELFF. The rearrangement uses TRBV24-1 and TRBJ2-2; unclear D gene. CDR3 length: 15 amino acids. Looked up from germline, CDR1 is KGHDR and CDR2 is SFDVKD. V lost 3 bases, J lost 4 bases, and 11 bases lay in between.

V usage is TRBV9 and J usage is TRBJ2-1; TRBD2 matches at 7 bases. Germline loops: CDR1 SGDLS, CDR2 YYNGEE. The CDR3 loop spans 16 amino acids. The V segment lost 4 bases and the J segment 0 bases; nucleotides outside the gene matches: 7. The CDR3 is CASSPGGTSSYNEQFF. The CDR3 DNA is TGTGCCAGCAGCCCCGGGGGGACGAGCTCCTACAATGAGCAGTTCTTC.

The CDR3 here is CASSPEGEGRGYGYTF. DNA of the CDR3: TGCGCCAGCAGCCCAGAAGGCGAAGGGAGAGGCTATGGCTACACCTTC. The chain has TRBV4-3 and TRBJ1-2; no clear D gene. The CDR3 is 16 residues long. Trimming cost V 4 bases and J 4 bases, with 19 bases left between them. Per the germline V gene, CDR1 is LGHNA and CDR2 is YSLEER.

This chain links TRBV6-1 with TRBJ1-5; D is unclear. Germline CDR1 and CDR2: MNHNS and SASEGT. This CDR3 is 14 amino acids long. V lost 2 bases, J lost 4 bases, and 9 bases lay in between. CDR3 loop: CASSEKVGNQPQHF. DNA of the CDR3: TGTGCCAGCAGTGAAAAGGTGGGGAATCAGCCCCAGCATTTT.

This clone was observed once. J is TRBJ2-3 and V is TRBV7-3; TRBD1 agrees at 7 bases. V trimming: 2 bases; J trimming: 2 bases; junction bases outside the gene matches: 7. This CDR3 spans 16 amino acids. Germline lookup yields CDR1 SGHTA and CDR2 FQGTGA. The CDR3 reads CASSLQGGGLTDTQYF. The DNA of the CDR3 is TGTGCCAGCAGCTTACAAGGGGGCGGTCTCACAGATACGCAGTATTTT.

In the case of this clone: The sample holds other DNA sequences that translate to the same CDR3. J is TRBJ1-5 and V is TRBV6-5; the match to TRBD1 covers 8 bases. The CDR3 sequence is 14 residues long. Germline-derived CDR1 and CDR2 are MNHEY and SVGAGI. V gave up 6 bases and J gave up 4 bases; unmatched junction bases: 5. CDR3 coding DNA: TGTGCCAGCAGGCGGACAGGGAGAAATCAGCCCCAGCATTTT. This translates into CASRRTGRNQPQHF.

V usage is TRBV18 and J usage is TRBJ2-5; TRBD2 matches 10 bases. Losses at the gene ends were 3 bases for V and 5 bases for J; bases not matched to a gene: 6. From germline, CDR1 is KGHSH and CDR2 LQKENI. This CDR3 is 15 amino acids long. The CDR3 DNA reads TGTGCCAGCTCACCTCCGGGACTAGCGTCGGAGACCCAGTACTTC. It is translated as CASSPPGLASETQYF.

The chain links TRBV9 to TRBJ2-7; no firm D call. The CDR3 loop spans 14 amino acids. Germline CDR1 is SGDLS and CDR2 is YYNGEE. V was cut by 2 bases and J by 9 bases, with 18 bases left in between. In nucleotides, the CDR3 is TGTGCCAGCAGCGTTGATGGGTTCGAGGTCGGGCAGTACTTC. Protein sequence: CASSVDGFEVGQYF.

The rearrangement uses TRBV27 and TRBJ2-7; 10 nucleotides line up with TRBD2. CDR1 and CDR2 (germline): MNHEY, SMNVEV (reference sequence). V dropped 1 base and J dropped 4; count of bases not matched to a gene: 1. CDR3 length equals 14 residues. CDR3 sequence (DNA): TGTGCCAGCAGTTTATGGGGACTAGCGTACGAGCAGTACTTC. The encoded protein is CASSLWGLAYEQYF.

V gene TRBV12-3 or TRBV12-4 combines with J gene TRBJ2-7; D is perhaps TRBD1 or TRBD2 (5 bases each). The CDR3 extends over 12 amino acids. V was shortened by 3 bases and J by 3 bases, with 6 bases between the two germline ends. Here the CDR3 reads CASSFGGYEQYF. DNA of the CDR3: TGTGCCAGCAGTTTTGGGGGCTACGAGCAGTACTTC.

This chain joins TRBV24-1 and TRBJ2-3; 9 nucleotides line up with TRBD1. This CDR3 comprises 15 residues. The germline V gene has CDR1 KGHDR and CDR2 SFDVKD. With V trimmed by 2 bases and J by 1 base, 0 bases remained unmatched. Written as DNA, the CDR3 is TGTGCCACCAGTGATTGGACAGGGGGCACAGATACGCAGTATTTT. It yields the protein CATSDWTGGTDTQYF.

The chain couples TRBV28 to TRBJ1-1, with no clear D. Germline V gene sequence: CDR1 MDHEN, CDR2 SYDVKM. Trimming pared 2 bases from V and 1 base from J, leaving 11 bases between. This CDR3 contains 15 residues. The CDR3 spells CASSLIRQRNTEAFF. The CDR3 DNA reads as TGTGCCAGCAGTTTAATTCGTCAGAGGAACACTGAAGCTTTCTTT. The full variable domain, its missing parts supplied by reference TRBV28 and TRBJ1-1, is DVKVTQSSRYLVKRTGEKVFLECVQDMDHENMFWYRQDPGLGLRLIYFSYDVKMKEKGDIPEGYSVSREKKERFSLILESASTNQTSMYLCASSLIRQRNTEAFFGQGTRLTVV.

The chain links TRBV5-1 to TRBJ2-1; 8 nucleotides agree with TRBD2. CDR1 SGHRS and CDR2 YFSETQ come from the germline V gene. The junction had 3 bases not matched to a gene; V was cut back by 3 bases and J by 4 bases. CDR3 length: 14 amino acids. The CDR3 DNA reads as TGCGCCAGCAGCTCTAGCGGGCCTTACAATGAGCAGTTCTTC. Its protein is CASSSSGPYNEQFF.